The sequence of this T cell receptor beta chain was determined in a study of vaccination effects on CD4 cells after COVID-19 (dated by TCRdb to between 2021 and 2024). About the investigation overall: Post-vaccine samples across the study were collected a median of 72 days after the second dose, with a range of 14 to 241. The study compared SARS-CoV-2 spike-specific CD4+ TCR repertoires before and after mRNA vaccination in COVID-19 convalescent patients and infection-naive vaccine recipients. A total of around eleven COVID-19 convalescent patients and several SARS-CoV-2-naive healthy vaccine recipients were included in the full study. Cultures from other donors in the study were sequenced with the Oncomine TCR Beta short-read assay on an Illumina iSeq 100.

To identify antigen-specific CD4+ T cell clonotypes by their expansion, the ViraFEST assay first stimulated PBMC with viral peptide pools and then applied TCR sequencing. After around 10 days of culture, CD4+ T cells were isolated with the EasySep CD4+ T cell isolation kit. Participants received two doses of either the BNT162b2 or the mRNA-1273 mRNA SARS-CoV-2 vaccine. The absence of prior SARS-CoV-2 infection in healthy vaccine recipients was confirmed by negative nucleocapsid antibodies before and after vaccination. About 1.8 million PBMC per well were cultured with approximately 10 ug/ml peptides in IMDM containing 5% human AB serum, 8.5 to 10 IU/ml IL-2 and gentamicin. On days 3 and 7, half of the culture medium was replaced with fresh IL-2-containing medium. Unless noted otherwise, every peptide stimulation condition was grown in triplicate wells. PBMC were separated from whole blood using Ficoll-Paque Plus gradient centrifugation and were then either cryopreserved at -140C or used fresh. The overlapping peptide pools covered the spike proteins of SARS-CoV-2 as well as those of the common cold coronaviruses HCoV-NL63, HCoV-OC43 and HCoV-229E. The QIAamp micro DNA kit was used to extract genomic DNA from the cultured CD4+ T cells.

Library prep was done by the immunoSEQ multiplex PCR assay. DNA from the cultured, isolated CD4+ T cells was subjected to TCR beta CDR3 sequencing. The paper's data handling went like this. Non-productive TCR sequences were discarded, and reads were trimmed to the CDR3 region, with only CDR3s of 7 or more amino acids retained. Antigen-specific clonotypes were identified using the MANAFEST web app by comparison of expansion in peptide wells against reference cultures. To count as positive, a clone had to show expansion at FDR<0.05 compared with the reference and with all other wells, an odds ratio above 5, and a frequency above 0.1% in two replicate wells. A clonotype was called cross-reactive if it was significantly expanded both in SARS-CoV-2 spike wells and in at least one common cold coronavirus spike condition. Levenshtein distance calculated with the stringdist R package was used to assess CDR3 similarity, and unrooted trees were constructed with ape in R 3.6.1. The table was pulled from immuneACCESS by TCRdb, which kept in-frame rearrangements only. Such tables lose some clones; where checked, under half of the loss comes from unresolved V genes, and the rest has no known cause. The V and J calls and clone size are taken from that table; D and trimming were inferred from the DNA. Recorded for this sample are 30,000 or so clones; about 67% of them occurred a single time. In total, the top ten clones hold about 10% of the sample.

Summary of the overall study and its limitations: Clones induced by infection and clones induced by vaccination both contracted markedly at late timepoints after vaccination, which fits with T cell responses waning over time. Among healthy vaccine recipients, nearly all vaccine-induced clones were SARS-CoV-2 mono-reactive, and only 1 of 255 was cross-reactive with common cold coronaviruses. Limitations of the study were the small number of convalescent patients and the absence of early post-infection timepoints.

This clone was recorded once. It has no known antigen specificity. One base away there is no much larger clone; base qualities are not given. This sequence was found in a human donor who received a COVID-19 vaccine. The sequencing here drew on CD4+ T cells from PBMCs cultured with HCoV-NL63 spike peptides, taken after COVID-19 vaccination. The meaning of the sample's cell subset or site label: HCoV-NL63 spike overlapping peptide pool stimulation.

The nucleotide sequence is given as TGTGCCAGCAGTGTCGGCGGGACAGGGAGCGAAAAACTGTTTTTT. Its product reads: CASSVGGTGSEKLFF. Here the chain combines TRBV25-1 and TRBJ1-4; 9 of the junction bases match TRBD1. The germline V gene supplies CDR1 MGHDK and CDR2 SYGVNS. V and J are trimmed by 4 bases and 8 bases, and the gene matches miss 8 bases of the junction. The CDR3, from cysteine to phenylalanine, totals 15 residues. CDR3 DNA is the only sequence kept; it has 45 bases, read in frame from the first base.